This T cell receptor beta chain came from a study of T cell responses to AZD1222 COVID-19 vaccine. Study-wide results and caveats: Repertoires were obtained solely post-peak T cell response. Just 5 or 6 AZD1222 recipients tested seropositive at baseline. A mostly white British donor set with more females was recruited, and clonal diversity was possibly underestimated. Spike-specific TCR breadth rose after two AZD1222 doses, and depth rose as well.

Clones were read by immunoSEQ multiplex PCR, and TCRdb kept only the in-frame ones, dropping some. This repertoire shows 150,000 to 200,000 clones, approximately 89% found once; its top ten account for over 1.5%. To note about this clone: The antigen is unknown.

CDR1 and CDR2 from the germline V gene are SNHLY and FYNNEI. Trimming shortened V by 5 bases and J by 6 bases, and 16 bases separated the two germline ends. There are 14 residues in the CDR3. The sequenced sample was peripheral blood, obtained 28 days after the second AZD1222 dose. The rearrangement joins TRBV2 to TRBJ1-2; D possibly corresponds to TRBD1 (6 bases). This receptor was obtained from an adult who received the AZD1222 COVID-19 vaccine. CDR3 nucleotides: TGTGCCAGCAGTACAAACAGGGTTAGGGATGGCTACACCTTC. Protein sequence: CASSTNRVRDGYTF.